A single sample is the source of the 19 T cell receptor beta chains below, sequenced in a study of shared clonotypes between healthy human individuals (dated by TCRdb to the early 2020s). Receptor libraries were prepared by the immunoSEQ multiplex PCR assay. Here the immuneACCESS table is served through TCRdb, limited to in-frame sequences with V and J called. Missing clones are a known gap in these copies; in checked studies unresolved V genes cover under half, and the rest lacks a known reason. The table for this sample lists over 2 million clones; just under 95% of them were counted only once. The ten biggest clones cover around 0.4% of the sample. Material: naive CD4+ T cells from PBMCs. The cell subset or site label, read with the paper, signifies: CD45RA+ positively selected. The receptors originated from a man aged 18 to 30 in good health. Some clones in this sample may be carry-over from other donors' samples.

This chain connects TRBV18 to TRBJ2-1, with D unclear. Germline CDR1 reads KGHSH; CDR2 reads LQKENI. Trimming pared 10 bases from V and 4 bases from J, leaving 20 bases between. This CDR3 comprises 15 residues. The CDR3 DNA follows: TGTGCCACCCACTCCCTGCTTTCGGATTACAATGAGCAGTTCTTC. It encodes CATHSLLSDYNEQFF.

The chain is built from TRBV6-6 and TRBJ1-5, with no clear D. With 7 bases removed from V and 6 bases from J, the gap between germline ends came to 13 bases. Per the germline V gene, CDR1 is MNHNY and CDR2 is SVGAGI (reference sequence). The CDR3 runs 13 residues. The CDR3 protein is CASTPPVGQPQHF. CDR3 nucleotide sequence: TGTGCCAGCACCCCCCCGGTGGGTCAGCCCCAGCATTTT.

The chain couples TRBV18 to TRBJ2-6; D is uncertain. Trimming left V 5 bases short and J 1 base short, with 12 bases between. The CDR3 spans 16 residues. Germline V gene sequence: CDR1 KGHSH, CDR2 LQKENI. In DNA, the CDR3 is TGTGCCAGCTCAAACAGCCAAGTATCTGGGGCCAACGTCCTGACTTTC. Encoded protein: CASSNSQVSGANVLTF. Based on the CDR3 plus reference TRBV18 and TRBJ2-6, the full variable domain is NAGVMQNPRHLVRRRGQEARLRCSPMKGHSHVYWYRQLPEEGLKFMVYLQKENIIDESGMPKERFSAEFPKEGPSILRIQQVVRGDSAAYFCASSNSQVSGANVLTFGAGSRLTVL.

The gene calls are TRBV6-4 and TRBJ1-2, with 11 bases lining up with TRBD1. The germline gives CDR1 MRHNA, CDR2 SNTAGT. This CDR3 region has 15 residues. The J segment lost 5 bases and the V segment lost 5 bases, leaving 7 bases of the junction unmatched. CDR3 loop: CASSPGTGGIYGYTF. The DNA of the CDR3 is TGTGCCAGCAGTCCCGGGACAGGGGGTATTTATGGCTACACCTTC.

This sequence joins TRBV18 and TRBJ2-2, with 9 bases identical to TRBD1. The CDR3 is made up of 15 amino acids. V gave up 8 bases and J gave up 6 bases; unmatched junction bases: 10. Germline V CDR1 and CDR2: KGHSH, LQKENI. CDR3 residues: CASRGSTGGSGELFF. In nucleotides, the CDR3 is TGTGCCAGCCGTGGGAGTACAGGGGGCTCCGGGGAGCTGTTTTTT.

Details on this clone: Other DNA sequences in this sample translate to the same CDR3. The chain links TRBV10-3 to TRBJ1-2, with D uncertain. V was pared by 3 bases and J by 3 bases, with 8 bases between. Germline CDR1 ENHRY, CDR2 SYGVKD. This CDR3 region has 13 residues. CDR3 in amino acids: CAISERGDYGYTF. The CDR3 DNA is TGTGCCATCAGTGAACGTGGTGACTATGGCTACACCTTC.

This chain links TRBV6-6 with TRBJ1-5; 8 bases line up with TRBD1. Trimming at V came to 7 bases and at J to 7 bases, leaving 6 bases not matched to a gene. The CDR3 is made up of 13 amino acids. CDR1 is MNHNY and CDR2 is SVGAGI in the germline V gene (reference sequence). CDR3 sequence reads: CASTLGDRQPQHF. The CDR3 DNA reads TGTGCCAGCACCTTAGGGGACAGGCAGCCCCAGCATTTT.

Remarks on this clone: Other DNA sequences in this specimen translate into the identical CDR3. The chain uses TRBV12-5 and TRBJ2-5; the D gene is possibly TRBD2 (6 bases). Deletions cut 6 bases from V and 7 bases from J, with 9 bases between. Germline V gene data show CDR1 as LGHNT and CDR2 as FRNRAP. This CDR3 has 11 residues. CDR3 amino acids: CASGLGGTQYF. CDR3 DNA sequence: TGTGCTAGTGGCCTGGGGGGGACCCAGTACTTC.

Remarks on this clone: The sample contains more than one DNA sequence encoding this CDR3. The V and J genes are TRBV5-1 and TRBJ2-2; 7 bases match TRBD2. This CDR3 comprises 15 residues. The germline gives CDR1 SGHRS, CDR2 YFSETQ. V was pared by 4 bases and J by 2 bases, with 5 bases of the junction left unmatched. The CDR3 spells CASSLGLLNTGELFF. For the CDR3, the DNA is TGCGCCAGCAGCCTGGGACTACTTAACACCGGGGAGCTGTTTTTT.

The V gene is TRBV27, the J gene TRBJ1-2; possible D gene TRBD1, 6 bases. Germline CDR1 is MNHEY and CDR2 is SMNVEV (reference sequence). This CDR3 comprises 13 residues. The V gene lost 6 bases and the J gene lost 0 bases, with 8 bases spanning the gap. The CDR3 DNA is TGTGCCAGCAGGAGGGGGGCTAACTATGGCTACACCTTC. It yields the protein CASRRGANYGYTF.

The V gene is TRBV16, the J gene TRBJ2-7, with a weak D call TRBD1 (6 bases). V gave up 4 bases and J gave up 5 bases, with 15 bases separating them. Looked up from germline, CDR1 is KGHSY and CDR2 is FQNENV. The CDR3 is made up of 14 amino acids. CDR3 DNA: TGTGCCAGCAGCCGGGCAGGGGCCACCAACGAGCAGTACTTC. Its translation is CASSRAGATNEQYF.

This clone was seen many times. The chain joins TRBV2 to TRBJ2-2; 11 nucleotides match TRBD2. V was pared by 5 bases and J by 2 bases, with 7 bases of the junction left unmatched. The germline CDR1 and CDR2 sequences are SNHLY and FYNNEI. The CDR3 spans 17 residues. The chain's CDR3 is CASSLRLAGINTGELFF. CDR3 nucleotides: TGTGCCAGCAGTCTGAGACTAGCGGGAATAAACACCGGGGAGCTGTTTTTT.

The rearrangement joins TRBV14 to TRBJ1-2; unclear D gene. Between the trimmed V and J ends, which lost 5 bases and 3 bases, there was a span of 19 bases. Germline V gives CDR1 SGHDN, CDR2 FVKESK. CDR3 length: 16 amino acids. CDR3 coding DNA: TGTGCCAGCAGCTACAGCTTGCCGGGAGTTCACTATGGCTACACCTTC. Its protein product is CASSYSLPGVHYGYTF. Using reference TRBV14 and TRBJ1-2 for the parts outside the CDR3, the full variable domain is EAGVTQFPSHSVIEKGQTVTLRCDPISGHDNLYWYRRVMGKEIKFLLHFVKESKQDESGMPNNRFLAERTGGTYSTLKVQPAELEDSGVYFCASSYSLPGVHYGYTFGSGTRLTVV.

The chain uses TRBV15 and TRBJ2-1, with D tentatively TRBD2 (6 bases). The CDR3 has 15 amino acids. V was shortened by 1 base and J by 4 bases, with 11 bases between the two germline ends. Germline V gives CDR1 LNHNV, CDR2 YYDKDF (reference sequence). CDR3 DNA sequence: TGTGCCACCAGCAGAGGTGGCGGGGTTTACAATGAGCAGTTCTTC. Residues: CATSRGGGVYNEQFF.

The chain couples TRBV25-1 to TRBJ2-1; 14 nucleotides match TRBD2. V shed 8 bases, J shed 9 bases, and the junction held 12 bases outside the gene matches. This CDR3 has 16 amino acids. Germline-derived CDR1 and CDR2 are MGHDK and SYGVNS. In nucleotides, the CDR3 is TGTGCCAGCGGGATCACCGGGACTAGCGGGAGAAGTGAGCAGTTCTTC. Translating gives CASGITGTSGRSEQFF.

The V and J genes are TRBV10-3 and TRBJ2-1; TRBD2 might be the D (5 bases). The germline V gene encodes CDR1 ENHRY and CDR2 SYGVKD. V was shortened by 3 bases and J by 4 bases, with 28 bases between the two germline ends. The CDR3 has 20 residues. The CDR3 reads CAISDLRAAENPLRYNEQFF. CDR3 nucleotide sequence: TGTGCCATCAGTGATCTTCGAGCGGCGGAGAACCCCCTCCGTTACAATGAGCAGTTCTTC.

This chain links TRBV5-1 with TRBJ2-2; TRBD1 is a possible D gene (6 bases). Per germline, CDR1 SGHRS and CDR2 YFSETQ. The CDR3 is 16 residues long. Trimming removed 3 bases at V and 6 bases at J, with 18 bases between. This CDR3 is CASSSHLWGQAGELFF. The DNA of the CDR3 is TGCGCCAGCAGCTCCCATCTATGGGGGCAGGCCGGGGAGCTGTTTTTT.

V is TRBV5-5 and J is TRBJ1-2; the D gene is possibly TRBD1 (6 bases). Germline-derived CDR1 and CDR2 are SGHKS and YYEKEE (reference sequence). The CDR3 spans 14 residues. Trimming cost V 4 bases and J 6 bases, with 16 bases left between them. CDR3 bases: TGTGCCAGCAGCCTTTCTAGGGGGGCAAATGGCTACACCTTC. Encoded protein: CASSLSRGANGYTF.

The chain has TRBV9 and TRBJ2-7; 9 positions match TRBD1. This CDR3 spans 15 amino acids. Losses at the gene ends were 0 bases for V and 6 bases for J; bases not matched to a gene: 7. Per the germline V gene, CDR1 is SGDLS and CDR2 is YYNGEE. CDR3 sequence reads: CASSVDLRTGVEQYF. CDR3 bases: TGTGCCAGCAGCGTAGATTTACGGACAGGGGTCGAGCAGTACTTC. Full variable domain (missing parts from reference TRBV9 and TRBJ2-7): DSGVTQTPKHLITATGQRVTLRCSPRSGDLSVYWYQQSLDQGLQFLIQYYNGEERAKGNILERFSAQQFPDLHSELNLSSLELGDSALYFCASSVDLRTGVEQYFGPGTRLTVT.